Below, 27 T cell receptor beta chains from the same sample are listed, as sequenced in a study of blood T cells in healthy people across ages. Through a sample-barcoded 5' primer and a J-beta primer mix, a second PCR was run for roughly 6 to 12 cycles. TCRdb analysed the 5' RACE reads with MiXCR anew, one entry per CDR3 protein. This sample carries 1.6 million or so distinct CDR3 sequences, about 31% of them seen once, and the ten largest clones take roughly 10%. The sequencing sample was made of blood. These receptors all come from a woman in her twenties or thirties in good health.

The chain employs TRBV7-2 and TRBJ2-1; the match to TRBD1 covers 9 bases. V was clipped by 4 bases and J by 7 bases; unmatched bases: 11. The V gene's germline CDR1 is SGHTA and CDR2 FQGNSA. The CDR3 length is 16 residues. This CDR3 reads CASSSRTGVIKNEQFF. CDR3 bases: TGTGCCAGCAGCTCCAGGACAGGGGTCATCAAGAATGAGCAGTTCTTC.

Concerning this clonotype: A much larger clonotype is one base distant, so this may be a read error. This chain links TRBV5-6 with TRBJ2-6; TRBD1 agrees at 7 bases. Germline V CDR1 and CDR2: SGHDT, YYEEEE. The CDR3 sequence is 17 residues long. The CDR3 DNA follows: TGTGCCAGCAGCTCCGACAGGGATGGGTCTGGGGCCAACGTCCGGACTTTC. Protein: CASSSDRDGSGANVRTF.

The chain links TRBV20-1 to TRBJ2-2; D is unclear. Trimming removed 6 bases from V and 5 bases from J, with 13 bases in between. This CDR3 is 13 amino acids long. In germline, CDR1 is DFQATT, CDR2 SNEGSKA (reference sequence). CDR3: CSATLPGTGELFF. The CDR3, as DNA: TGCAGTGCGACCCTTCCGGGTACCGGGGAGCTGTTTTTT.

In this sample, this clonotype turned up many times. This sequence joins TRBV9 and TRBJ1-6; 9 bases map to TRBD1. This CDR3 has 14 residues. V shed 3 bases, J shed 8 bases, and the junction held 3 bases outside the gene matches. The germline V gene encodes CDR1 SGDLS and CDR2 YYNGEE. This CDR3 reads CASSADRGYSPLHF. The CDR3 DNA reads as TGTGCCAGCAGCGCGGACAGGGGATATTCACCCCTCCACTTT. The variable domain in full, with the rest retrieved from reference TRBV9 and TRBJ1-6, is DSGVTQTPKHLITATGQRVTLRCSPRSGDLSVYWYQQSLDQGLQFLIQYYNGEERAKGNILERFSAQQFPDLHSELNLSSLELGDSALYFCASSADRGYSPLHFGNGTRLTVT.

The chain recombines TRBV15 with TRBJ2-1; D is tentatively TRBD1 or TRBD2 (5 bases each). Trimming pared 4 bases from V and 12 bases from J, leaving 19 bases between. Germline V CDR1 and CDR2: LNHNV, YYDKDF (reference sequence). CDR3 length: 14 residues. The CDR3 region is CATSMRGLGLGQFF. CDR3 coding DNA: TGTGCCACCAGCATGAGGGGTCTAGGGCTTGGGCAGTTCTTC.

There are a few counts of this clonotype. This chain connects TRBV20-1 to TRBJ1-5; no clear D gene. V lost 0 bases, J lost 0 bases, and 6 bases lay in between. Germline CDR1 reads DFQATT; CDR2 reads SNEGSKA (reference sequence). The CDR3 sequence is 14 residues long. The CDR3 sequence is CSARDAGSNQPQHF. The CDR3 bases are TGCAGTGCTAGAGATGCCGGTAGCAATCAGCCCCAGCATTTT.

The gene calls are TRBV7-2 and TRBJ2-5; a weak D match, TRBD1 (5 bases). Trimming removed 2 bases from V and 11 bases from J, with 21 bases in between. Germline V CDR1 and CDR2: SGHTA, FQGNSA. The CDR3 runs 15 residues. CDR3 amino acids: CASSLSGIRNNEQYF. The CDR3, as DNA: TGTGCCAGCAGCTTATCAGGGATTAGAAACAATGAGCAGTACTTC. Drawing the rest from reference TRBV7-2 and TRBJ2-5, the complete variable domain is GAGVSQSPSNKVTEKGKDVELRCDPISGHTALYWYRQSLGQGLEFLIYFQGNSAPDKSGLPSDRFSAERTGGSVSTLTIQRTQQEDSAVYLCASSLSGIRNNEQYFGPGTRLLVL.

J is TRBJ1-1 and V is TRBV2; D gene uncertain. Germline V gives CDR1 SNHLY, CDR2 FYNNEI. Trimming stripped 5 bases from V and 7 bases from J, with 11 bases between. The CDR3 loop spans 12 amino acids. The CDR3 sequence is CASSTRPGEAFF. The CDR3 nucleotides read TGTGCCAGCAGTACACGACCGGGTGAAGCTTTCTTT.

V and J are TRBV5-1 and TRBJ2-5; a possible D gene is TRBD2 (7 bases). Germline lookup yields CDR1 SGHRS and CDR2 YFSETQ. The V and J ends lost 2 bases and 5 bases respectively, with 16 bases between them. The CDR3 extends over 15 amino acids. In DNA, the CDR3 is TGCGCCAGCAGCTTACGCGGGGGCCGTAGGGAGACCCAGTACTTC. Translation: CASSLRGGRRETQYF.

V is TRBV9 and J is TRBJ2-5; D gene ambiguous. With the DNA end fitting TRBJ2-7 better, the J assignment may be wrong. The germline V gene encodes CDR1 SGDLS and CDR2 YYNGEE. The CDR3 is made up of 13 amino acids. CDR3 DNA: TGTGCCAGCAGCTATACCTTGGCGGACGAGCAGTACTTC. It specifies CASSYTLADEQYF.

V is TRBV24-1 and J is TRBJ2-4, with unresolved D. Trimming took 3 bases from V and 12 from J, leaving 8 bases between them. Germline-derived CDR1 and CDR2 are KGHDR and SFDVKD. The CDR3 has 11 residues. CDR3 in amino acids: CATSDGWCQYF. CDR3 coding DNA: TGTGCCACCAGTGATGGTTGGTGTCAGTACTTC.

This clonotype came up a few times. The J gene is TRBJ2-3, the V gene TRBV5-6; 8 nucleotides agree with TRBD2. Losses at the gene ends were 4 bases for V and 6 bases for J; bases not matched to a gene: 10. The CDR3 runs to 15 residues. CDR1 is SGHDT, CDR2 YYEEEE, per germline. For the CDR3, the DNA is TGTGCCAGCAGCGATACTAGCGGTGAGAAGGATACGCAGTATTTT. Protein: CASSDTSGEKDTQYF.

This clonotype was seen a handful of times. The V gene is TRBV28, the J gene TRBJ2-1, with 9 positions matching TRBD1. The length of the CDR3 is 15 residues. CDR1 and CDR2 (germline): MDHEN, SYDVKM. V was clipped by 5 bases and J by 7 bases; unmatched bases: 9. This CDR3 reads CASSDRGSGYNEQFF. The CDR3 coding sequence is TGTGCCAGCAGTGACAGGGGGTCTGGCTATAATGAGCAGTTCTTC.

In its sample, this clonotype was seen a few times. The rearrangement joins TRBV27 to TRBJ2-5, with TRBD1 as a possible D gene (7 bases). V was trimmed by 4 bases and J by 7 bases, leaving 19 bases between them. Germline CDR1 and CDR2: MNHEY and SMNVEV (reference sequence). This CDR3 is 15 amino acids long. The CDR3 DNA reads as TGTGCCAGCAGTTCAACCAGCAGGGGGGTGGGGACCCAGTACTTC. Translating it yields CASSSTSRGVGTQYF.

This clonotype appeared a single time. The V call is TRBV14, the J call TRBJ2-2; TRBD1 or TRBD2 may be the D gene (5 bases each). Trimming shortened V by 1 base and J by 6 bases, and 9 bases separated the two germline ends. CDR1 and CDR2 from the germline V gene are SGHDN and FVKESK. CDR3 size: 14 residues. The CDR3 region has the DNA TGTGCCAGCAGCCAAGTTGGGGGTCCCGGGGAGCTGTTTTTT. Protein sequence: CASSQVGGPGELFF.

V and J are TRBV27 and TRBJ2-5; 8 positions match TRBD2. Unmatched junction bases numbered 13, after V lost 1 base and J lost 3 bases. The CDR3 loop spans 18 amino acids. From germline, CDR1 is MNHEY and CDR2 SMNVEV (reference sequence). The CDR3 coding sequence is TGTGCCAGCAGTTTATTAGGGACGGGGGGGGACCCGAAAGAGACCCAGTACTTC. This codes for CASSLLGTGGDPKETQYF.

The chain links TRBV5-1 to TRBJ1-2; D remains ambiguous. The CDR3 is made up of 14 amino acids. Looked up from germline, CDR1 is SGHRS and CDR2 is YFSETQ. Between the trimmed V and J ends, which lost 4 bases and 8 bases, there was a span of 18 bases. The CDR3 reads CASSGRASEGGYTF. DNA for the CDR3: TGCGCCAGCAGCGGCCGGGCTTCAGAAGGGGGCTACACCTTC.

The V and J genes are TRBV2 and TRBJ1-1; no clear D gene. This CDR3 spans 12 amino acids. Trimming pared 6 bases from V and 6 bases from J, leaving 11 bases between. Germline CDR1 is SNHLY and CDR2 is FYNNEI. CDR3 residues: CASRLNGPEAFF. CDR3 in DNA: TGTGCCAGCAGGTTGAACGGGCCTGAAGCTTTCTTT.

This clonotype was picked up many times. The V gene is TRBV6-6, the J gene TRBJ2-7, with D perhaps TRBD2 (5 bases). Deletions cut 10 bases from V and 7 bases from J, with 14 bases between. Germline values: CDR1 MNHNY, CDR2 SVGAGI (reference sequence). This CDR3 is 11 amino acids long. The DNA for the CDR3 is TGTGCCACCGCCGTTTCGGGGGAGCAGTACTTC. Translating it yields CATAVSGEQYF.

On this clonotype: Germline and junction disagree at one end, which may indicate a read error. This chain joins TRBV12-3 or TRBV12-4 and TRBJ2-3; 7 bases agree with TRBD2. The CDR3 runs to 12 residues. The CDR3, as DNA: TGTGCCAGCAGTCCGGGGGGAGATGCGCAGTATTTT. Its translation: CASSPGGDAQYF.

The gene calls are TRBV6-1 and TRBJ2-7; D is unresolved. V was pared by 2 bases and J by 1 base, with 12 bases between. The germline gives CDR1 MNHNS, CDR2 SASEGT. The length of the CDR3 is 15 residues. CDR3 coding DNA: TGTGCCAGCAGTGAACGCGCTAGTAGGTCCTACGAGCAGTACTTC. Translating gives CASSERASRSYEQYF.

This clonotype was seen just once. This chain joins TRBV6-1 and TRBJ2-7; no firm D call. CDR1 and CDR2 (germline): MNHNS, SASEGT. With 0 bases removed from V and 5 bases from J, the gap between germline ends came to 5 bases. This CDR3 is 12 amino acids long. The CDR3 sequence: CASSEALDEQYF. The CDR3, as DNA: TGTGCCAGCAGTGAAGCATTAGACGAGCAGTACTTC.

There are a few counts of this clonotype. The CDR3 sequence: CASSVAPSGSYEQYF. CDR3 DNA: TGTGCCAGCAGCGTAGCCCCTAGCGGGAGCTACGAGCAGTACTTC. This chain uses TRBV9 with TRBJ2-7; 10 nucleotides line up with TRBD2. The germline CDR1 and CDR2 sequences are SGDLS and YYNGEE. The CDR3 consists of 15 residues. V was pared by 0 bases and J by 3 bases, with 3 bases of the junction left unmatched.

The gene calls are TRBV27 and TRBJ2-3, with TRBD1 matching 9 bases. CDR1 is MNHEY and CDR2 is SMNVEV in the germline V gene (reference sequence). V was pared by 5 bases and J by 6 bases, with 12 bases of the junction left unmatched. The CDR3 consists of 16 residues. The CDR3 sequence is CASSRLMGQGGDTQYF. The CDR3 nucleotides are TGTGCCAGCAGTCGGCTGATGGGACAGGGTGGGGATACGCAGTATTTT.

V gene TRBV28 combines with J gene TRBJ1-1; 7 nucleotides align to TRBD1. The CDR3 covers 13 residues. The V gene end was trimmed by 7 bases and the J gene end by 4 bases; junction bases not matched to a gene: 6. CDR1 is MDHEN, CDR2 SYDVKM, per germline. For the CDR3, the DNA is TGTGCCAGCACTAAAAGGGGGCCCACTGAAGCTTTCTTT. Translation gives CASTKRGPTEAFF.

This clonotype was counted between two and nine times. This CDR3 is CSASGRAPLYEQYF. Here the CDR3 DNA reads TGCAGTGCTAGCGGGAGAGCCCCTTTGTACGAGCAGTACTTC. The rearrangement uses TRBV20-1 and TRBJ2-7; D might be TRBD2 (6 bases). CDR1 DFQATT and CDR2 SNEGSKA come from the germline V gene (reference sequence). V lost 3 bases, J lost 4 bases, and 16 bases lay in between. The CDR3 has 14 amino acids.

The chain employs TRBV6-6 and TRBJ2-3, with TRBD2 matching over 10 bases. The CDR3 loop spans 15 amino acids. V was clipped by 6 bases and J by 4 bases; unmatched bases: 7. Germline V gene sequence: CDR1 MNHNY, CDR2 SVGAGI (reference sequence). The CDR3 nucleotides read TGTGCCAGCAGGTTGGAGCGGGGGGGGGCAGATACGCAGTATTTT. Translation gives CASRLERGGADTQYF.